The present entry profiles one TCR beta chain with its context. Original processing methods: Amplifying reference gene primers gave estimates of nucleated cell counts. TCRdb's copy holds only in-frame clones and misses some; the assay was immunoSEQ multiplex PCR. V and J calls plus clone size are reproduced from that table; the DNA served to infer D and trimming. The table has around 300,000 clones, about 90% seen once; the top ten hold roughly a tenth. The data derive from a study of blood T cell repertoires in COVID-19. Germline loops: CDR1 SEHNR, CDR2 FQNEAQ (reference sequence). The CDR3 spans 16 residues. The V end was cut by 5 bases, the J end by 0 bases, with 14 bases between. Recruitment covered about two dozen US areas and drew participants whose ages spanned roughly 18 to 100 years.

This TCR came from a woman aged 25 to 45 who had recovered from COVID-19. Material for sequencing was PBMCs or T cells enriched from blood (not recorded which). The genes are TRBV7-9 and TRBJ2-1, with D perhaps matching TRBD2 (6 bases). CDR3 protein: CASSTSAGISYNEQFF. The CDR3 DNA reads TGTGCCAGCAGCACCTCCGCGGGAATCTCCTACAATGAGCAGTTCTTC.